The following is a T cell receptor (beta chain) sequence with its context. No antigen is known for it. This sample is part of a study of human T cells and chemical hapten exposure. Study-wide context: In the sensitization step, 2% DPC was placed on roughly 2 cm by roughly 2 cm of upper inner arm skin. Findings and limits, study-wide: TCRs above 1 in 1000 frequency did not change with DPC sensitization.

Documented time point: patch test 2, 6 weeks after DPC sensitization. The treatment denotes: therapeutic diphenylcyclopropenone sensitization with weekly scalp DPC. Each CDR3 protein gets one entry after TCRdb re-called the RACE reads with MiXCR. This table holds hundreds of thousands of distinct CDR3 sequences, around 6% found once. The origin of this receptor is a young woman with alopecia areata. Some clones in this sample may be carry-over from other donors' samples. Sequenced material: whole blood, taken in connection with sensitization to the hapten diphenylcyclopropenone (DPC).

DNA for the CDR3: TGTGCCAGCTCACAGGGACAGGGGGGAGTGGGCAATCAGCCCCAGCATTTT. Translation: CASSQGQGGVGNQPQHF. The chain carries TRBV18 and TRBJ1-5; 11 bases line up with TRBD1. Germline loops: CDR1 KGHSH, CDR2 LQKENI. Trimming cost V 4 bases and J 2 bases; bases outside gene matches: 7. The CDR3 totals 17 residues.